This T cell receptor (beta chain) is from a study of blood T cell repertoires in COVID-19. Study as a whole: Sites in the United States, Italy and Spain provided acute and convalescent COVID-19 samples. In each case, the material was cDNA or gDNA derived from T cells, B-cell-depleted T cells, or PBMCs.

V lost 6 bases and J 9 bases, leaving 15 bases between the germline ends. Germline-derived CDR1 and CDR2 are MNHEY and SMNVEV (reference sequence). This CDR3 has 14 residues. The table came from immunoSEQ multiplex PCR; TCRdb's copy has only in-frame clones and leaves some out. The sample lists roughly 120,000 clones, about 93% occurring once. This sequence was found in a man aged 50 to 59 with COVID-19, enrolled during active disease. V is TRBV27 and J is TRBJ1-6, with D unclear. The sequencing sample was made of peripheral blood. The CDR3 DNA follows: TGTGCCAGCAGCCGACAAATTCTCGGTTCACCCCTCCACTTT. Amino acid sequence: CASSRQILGSPLHF.